The rows below give T cell receptor beta chains drawn from one sample of a study of blood T cells in healthy people across ages. TCRdb re-derived calls from the 5' RACE reads in MiXCR, one entry per CDR3 protein. The table shows 1,100,000 or so distinct CDR3 sequences, with 40% to 55% occurring only once. The sample consisted of blood. The receptors come from a woman aged 55-69 years in good health. CDR3s include the opening cysteine and the closing phenylalanine or tryptophan. A D gene is named only where the DNA matches it firmly. Where a row states a size, it is once, few, many or the class of an expanded clone; other rows omit it.

TRBJ1-2 - TRBV7-2 - CASSLGRTEGGYTF TGTGCCAGCAGCTTAGGGAGGACAGAGGGGGGCTACACCTTC
TRBJ1-2 - TRBV9 - CASSVGAVANYGYTF TGTGCCAGCAGCGTAGGGGCCGTAGCTAACTATGGCTACACCTTC
TRBJ2-7 - TRBV6-1 - CASSEAVTVSYEQYF TGTGCCAGCAGTGAAGCGGTGACAGTTTCCTACGAGCAGTACTTC
TRBJ2-3 - TRBV24-1 many CATSDRLLGDTQYF TGTGCCACCAGTGATAGGCTACTTGGCGATACGCAGTATTTT
TRBJ2-5 TRBD2 TRBV7-9 few CASSPTAKRGYTQETQYF TGTGCCAGCAGCCCAACGGCCAAGCGGGGGTACACCCAAGAGACCCAGTACTTC
TRBJ2-7 - TRBV4-1 - CASSPPSTLGRYF TGCGCCAGCAGCCCCCCTTCGACTCTGGGGCGGTACTTC
TRBJ2-3 TRBD2 TRBV13 once CASSFGAGGPDTQYF TGTGCCAGCAGCTTCGGTGCGGGGGGGCCAGATACGCAGTATTTT
TRBJ2-5 - TRBV29-1 many CSVARAQETQYF TGCAGCGTTGCCAGGGCCCAAGAGACCCAGTACTTC
TRBJ1-1 - TRBV7-2 few CASSLSGERFTEAFF TGTGCCAGCAGCTTGTCAGGGGAGAGGTTCACTGAAGCTTTCTTT
TRBJ2-7 TRBD2 TRBV6-2/TRBV6-3 - CASSFDGYQTAGEYF TGTGCCAGCAGTTTCGATGGCTACCAGACGGCGGGGGAGTACTTC
TRBJ1-2 TRBD1 TRBV28 - CASSPGSRGLYGYTF TGTGCCAGCAGCCCCGGCTCGAGGGGGCTCTATGGCTACACCTTC
TRBJ1-2 - TRBV29-1 - CSVFGGPGYTF TGCAGCGTTTTCGGGGGTCCCGGCTACACCTTC
TRBJ2-7 TRBD1 TRBV20-1 - CSARGLPGQAPYEQYF TGCAGTGCTAGAGGACTCCCGGGACAGGCCCCCTACGAGCAGTACTTC
TRBJ2-7 - TRBV7-8 few CASSPSGTIYEQYF TGTGCCAGCAGCCCATCCGGGACAATCTACGAGCAGTACTTC
TRBJ2-7 - TRBV27 - CASGGDRLTYEQYF TGTGCCAGCGGCGGCGACAGGCTGACCTACGAGCAGTACTTC
TRBJ1-1 TRBD1 TRBV27 few CASSLGRGPVTEAFF TGTGCCAGCAGTTTAGGCAGGGGGCCGGTCACTGAAGCTTTCTTT
TRBJ2-5 - TRBV2 few CASSEAGQQETQYF TGTGCCAGCAGTGAGGCCGGACAGCAAGAGACCCAGTACTTC
TRBJ2-7 - TRBV25-1 - CASRGGVGSYEQYF TGTGCCAGCAGGGGGGGTGTGGGCTCCTACGAGCAGTACTTC
TRBJ2-5 TRBD2 TRBV6-5 - CACSYSLLTSGRAETQYF TGTGCCTGCAGTTACTCCCTTCTGACTAGCGGGAGGGCGGAGACCCAGTACTTC
TRBJ1-2 - TRBV29-1 - CSVGEGDYYGYTF TGCAGCGTGGGGGAGGGAGACTACTATGGCTACACCTTC
TRBJ2-1 - TRBV6-1 - CASIAGTQNLYNEQFF TGTGCCAGCATAGCCGGGACCCAAAACCTCTACAATGAGCAGTTCTTC
TRBJ1-4 - TRBV6-1 - CASRETGSDNEKLFF TGTGCCAGCAGGGAAACAGGGTCTGATAATGAAAAACTGTTTTTT
TRBJ2-3 TRBD2 TRBV6-5 few CASRILGGGVADTQYF TGTGCCAGCAGAATACTCGGGGGGGGAGTGGCAGATACGCAGTATTTT
TRBJ1-6 TRBD1 TRBV5-1 few CASSLSATGASYNSPLHF TGCGCCAGCAGCTTGTCCGCGACAGGGGCCTCCTATAATTCACCCCTCCACTTT
TRBJ2-7 - TRBV4-1 - CASSQTDMDEQYF TGCGCCAGCAGCCAGACAGATATGGACGAGCAGTACTTC
TRBJ2-2 - TRBV7-2 - CASSRGGGAAGELFF TGTGCCAGCAGCCGAGGAGGGGGCGCGGCCGGGGAGCTGTTTTTT
TRBJ2-3 - TRBV7-8 - CASSLILAGSSTDTQYF TGTGCCAGCAGCTTAATCCTTGCGGGGTCTAGCACAGATACGCAGTATTTT
TRBJ2-3 TRBD2 TRBV9 - CASSYTSGITDTQYF TGTGCCAGCAGCTATACTAGCGGGATCACAGATACGCAGTATTTT
TRBJ2-5 - TRBV15 few CATSRAVPGVQETQYF TGTGCCACCAGCAGAGCCGTTCCGGGAGTCCAAGAGACCCAGTACTTC
TRBJ1-2 TRBD1 TRBV30 few CAWGGQGYGYTF TGTGCCTGGGGGGGACAGGGCTATGGCTACACCTTC
TRBJ2-4 - TRBV24-1 few CASIPGHPPNIQYF TGTGCCTCTATACCGGGACATCCCCCTAACATTCAGTACTTC
TRBJ2-1 - TRBV27 - CASSGGRTNNEQFF TGTGCCAGCAGTGGGGGACGAACAAACAATGAGCAGTTCTTC
TRBJ2-3 - TRBV20-1 few CSASPGLDTQYF TGCAGTGCTAGCCCGGGGTTGGATACGCAGTATTTT
TRBJ2-7 - TRBV15 - CATSREGPGSIGEQYF TGTGCCACCAGCAGAGAGGGACCGGGATCAATTGGGGAGCAGTACTTC
TRBJ1-6 - TRBV6-5 - CASSSTENSPLHF TGTGCCAGCAGTTCAACAGAGAATTCACCCCTCCACTTT
TRBJ2-5 TRBD2 TRBV20-1 - CSAPPGLAGQETQYF TGCAGTGCTCCCCCGGGACTAGCGGGTCAAGAGACCCAGTACTTC
TRBJ1-1 - TRBV12-3/TRBV12-4 - CASSFSVMNTEAFF TGTGCCAGCAGTTTCAGCGTTATGAACACTGAAGCTTTCTTT
TRBJ2-3 - TRBV20-1 few CSAVTSLTDTQYF TGCAGTGCTGTGACTAGTCTCACAGATACGCAGTATTTT
TRBJ2-2 - TRBV6-2/TRBV6-3 - CASTERPRELFF TGTGCCAGCACCGAACGCCCGCGGGAGCTGTTTTTT
TRBJ2-5 TRBD1 TRBV12-3/TRBV12-4 - CASSLGDRTGTTKQYF TGTGCCAGCAGTTTGGGGGACCGGACAGGGACGACGAAGCAGTACTTC
TRBJ2-5 TRBD1 TRBV20-1 few CSAIRPTFGTGDEETQYF TGCAGTGCCATTAGACCTACTTTCGGGACAGGGGACGAAGAGACCCAGTACTTC